Sequencing of this T cell receptor beta chain was carried out in a study of blood T cell repertoires in COVID-19. Study details: There were acute and convalescent COVID-19 samples, and they came from the United States, Italy and Spain. PBMCs, B-cell-depleted T cells, or T cells provided the cDNA or gDNA that made up the material.

The CDR3 is 17 residues long. The V gene's germline CDR1 is SEHNR and CDR2 FQNEAQ (reference sequence). Trimming removed 4 bases from V and 3 bases from J; junction bases left unmatched: 12. Authors' data handling: Estimates of nucleated cell counts were drawn from the amplification of reference gene primers. Some clones are missing from TCRdb's copy, which holds only in-frame ones; the method was immunoSEQ multiplex PCR. Clone size and the V and J calls come from that table; the DNA yielded D and trimming. The sample carries some 210,000 clones, roughly four fifths recorded once. The sequenced sample consisted of peripheral blood. The V and J genes are TRBV7-9 and TRBJ2-3; the match to TRBD1 covers 8 bases. This TCR derives from a woman in her forties with acute or convalescent COVID-19. The CDR3 sequence is CASSSNYQGAETDTQYF. CDR3 coding DNA: TGTGCCAGCAGCTCGAACTACCAGGGGGCAGAAACAGATACGCAGTATTTT.